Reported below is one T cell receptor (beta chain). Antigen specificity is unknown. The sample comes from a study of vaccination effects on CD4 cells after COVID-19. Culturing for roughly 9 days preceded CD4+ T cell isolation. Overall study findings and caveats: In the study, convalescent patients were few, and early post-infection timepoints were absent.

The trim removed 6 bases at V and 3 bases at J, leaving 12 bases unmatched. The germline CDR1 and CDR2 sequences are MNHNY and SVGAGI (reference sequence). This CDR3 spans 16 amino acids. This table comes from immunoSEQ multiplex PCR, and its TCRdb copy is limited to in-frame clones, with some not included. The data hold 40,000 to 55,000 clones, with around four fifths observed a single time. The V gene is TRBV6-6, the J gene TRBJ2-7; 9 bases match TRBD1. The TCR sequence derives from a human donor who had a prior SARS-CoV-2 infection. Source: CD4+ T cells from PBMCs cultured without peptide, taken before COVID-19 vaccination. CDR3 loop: CASSFSPRTGDYEQYF. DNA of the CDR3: TGTGCCAGCAGCTTCTCCCCCAGGACAGGGGACTACGAGCAGTACTTC.